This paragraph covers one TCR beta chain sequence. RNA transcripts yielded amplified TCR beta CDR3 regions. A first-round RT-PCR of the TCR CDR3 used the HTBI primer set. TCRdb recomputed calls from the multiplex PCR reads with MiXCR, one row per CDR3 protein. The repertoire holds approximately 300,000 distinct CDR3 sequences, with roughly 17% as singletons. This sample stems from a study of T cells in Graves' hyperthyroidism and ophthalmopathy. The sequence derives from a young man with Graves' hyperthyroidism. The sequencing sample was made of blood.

CDR3 region: CASSFSPNGTDTQYF. CDR3 DNA: TGTGCCAGCAGCTTCAGCCCTAACGGCACAGATACGCAGTATTTT. The chain recombines TRBV5-6 with TRBJ2-3; no reliable D call. V lost 2 bases to trimming and J lost 1 base, with 11 bases between them. Per the germline V gene, CDR1 is SGHDT and CDR2 is YYEEEE. The CDR3 has 15 residues.